This T cell receptor (beta chain) was sequenced in a study of T cells in Graves' hyperthyroidism and ophthalmopathy. Trimming shortened V by 3 bases and J by 5 bases, and 10 bases separated the two germline ends. CDR3 size: 14 residues. Germline V gene sequence: CDR1 LNHDA, CDR2 SQIVND (reference sequence). TCR beta CDR3 regions were amplified from RNA. The HTBI set primed first-round TCR CDR3 RT-PCR. TCRdb itself ran the multiplex PCR reads through MiXCR, one entry per CDR3 protein. Among a few hundred thousand distinct CDR3 sequences listed, roughly an eighth were seen once. This clonotype was recorded a few times. Researchers defined stable Graves' hyperthyroidism as no ophthalmopathy progression within 18 months. Participants, patients aged 18 to 65, had newly diagnosed hyperthyroidism with a duration under 2 months. Exclusion criteria comprised uncontrolled infection, other autoimmune disease, pregnancy or lactation.

Sequences were obtained from blood. This receptor was obtained from a woman aged 18-35 years with Graves' hyperthyroidism. This rearrangement joins TRBV19 to TRBJ1-4, with a possible D match to TRBD1 (5 bases). The CDR3 bases are TGTGCCAGTAGTATCGGGACGGCGAATGAAAAACTGTTTTTT. Protein product: CASSIGTANEKLFF.